The clone carrying this T cell receptor beta chain came up many times. The source of the sample is a study of regulatory T cells in long-lasting Graves disease. iRepertoire HTBI primers and Arm-PCR of CDR3 regions built TCR beta libraries. TCRdb reprocessed the multiplex PCR reads via MiXCR and lists one record per CDR3 protein. The sample lists a few hundred thousand distinct CDR3 sequences, approximately 22% occurring once. Time point: persistent/refractory GD, antithyroid drugs over 5 years with positive TRAb. PBMC RNA served as the TCR library source. An endocrinology unit in Xi'an, China, supplied the patients. This TCR was sampled from a female donor with Graves disease. Sample: peripheral blood mononuclear cells (PBMCs), taken when the disease was refractory, from a patient treated with antithyroid drugs.

The CDR3 nucleotides are TGTGCCAGCAGTCTGACAGGGGCCCTAAATCAGCCCCAGCATTTT. It encodes CASSLTGALNQPQHF. This sequence joins TRBV2 and TRBJ1-5; 8 bases fit TRBD1. V lost 5 bases and J lost 4; bases outside the gene matches: 7. Germline CDR1 SNHLY, CDR2 FYNNEI. The CDR3 totals 15 residues.